This TCR beta chain comes out of a study of CD8 T cells in Susac syndrome. The study sequenced TCR beta in blood CD8+ and CD4+ T cells. TEMRA cells were FACS-enriched, while CD8+ and CD4+ T cells were negatively isolated. The length of the CDR3 is 15 residues. Germline values: CDR1 SGHTA, CDR2 FQGTGA. V lost 1 base and J lost 2, with 9 bases in between. A quantity of 0.5 to 1 ug RNA underwent reverse transcription using random hexamers. TCRdb reprocessed the immunoSEQ multiplex PCR reads via MiXCR and lists one record per CDR3 protein. This sample has 100,000 to 150,000 distinct CDR3 sequences, with roughly 80% found just once.

The source of this sequence is a human donor with multiple sclerosis. The sequenced sample consisted of CD8+ T cells from PBMCs. The rearrangement uses TRBV7-3 and TRBJ2-1, with D possibly TRBD2 on 6 matching bases. Here the CDR3 DNA reads TGTGCCAGCAGCTTAAATAGCGGTACCTACAATGAGCAGTTCTTC. It specifies CASSLNSGTYNEQFF.